A single count supports the clone carrying this TCR beta chain. Its antigen remains unknown. The PCR was carried out with 60 Vbeta primers and 13 Jbeta primers. Generated by immunoSEQ multiplex PCR, the TCRdb table keeps only in-frame clones and is missing some. The sample includes over 150,000 clones, 65% to 80% seen only once; the top ten take about 2.6%. This sample was included in a study of cytomegalovirus exposure and HLA in healthy donors. Findings and caveats of the study: Immune exposure was documented only through CMV serostatus.

The CDR3 totals 11 residues. CDR1 is SQVTM, CDR2 ANQGSEA, per germline. Between the trimmed V and J ends, which lost 4 bases and 4 bases, there was a span of 5 bases. This receptor was taken from a woman in her forties in good health and CMV-seropositive. The chain is built from TRBV29-1 and TRBJ2-1; D gene ambiguous. Sequenced: PBMCs. CDR3 in DNA: TGCAGCGTTGTACAGTACAATGAGCAGTTCTTC. This gives the protein CSVVQYNEQFF.